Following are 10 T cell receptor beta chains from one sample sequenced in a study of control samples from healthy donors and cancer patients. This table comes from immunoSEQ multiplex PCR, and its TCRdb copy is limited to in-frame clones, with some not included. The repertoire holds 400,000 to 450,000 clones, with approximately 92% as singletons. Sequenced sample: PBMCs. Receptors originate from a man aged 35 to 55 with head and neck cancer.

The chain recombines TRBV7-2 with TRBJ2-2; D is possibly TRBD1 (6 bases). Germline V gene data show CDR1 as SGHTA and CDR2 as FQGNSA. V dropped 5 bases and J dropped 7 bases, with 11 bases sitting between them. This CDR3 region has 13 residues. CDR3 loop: CASSPRGGGELFF. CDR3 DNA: TGTGCCAGCAGCCCTAGAGGGGGCGGGGAGCTGTTTTTT.

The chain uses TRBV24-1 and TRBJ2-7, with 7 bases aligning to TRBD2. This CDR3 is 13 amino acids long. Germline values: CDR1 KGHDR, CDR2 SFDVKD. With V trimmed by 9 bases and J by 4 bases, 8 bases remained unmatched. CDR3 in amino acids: CATGAGENYEQYF. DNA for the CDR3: TGTGCCACCGGGGCGGGGGAGAATTACGAGCAGTACTTC.

The CDR3 bases are TGTGCCAGCAGCTTCAGGGATCCCGGGGAGCTGTTTTTT. Protein product: CASSFRDPGELFF. The chain combines TRBV5-4 with TRBJ2-2; a possible D gene is TRBD1 (5 bases). V was shortened by 2 bases and J by 6 bases, with 8 bases between the two germline ends. CDR1 is SGHNT, CDR2 YYREEE, per germline (reference sequence). The CDR3 contains 13 residues.

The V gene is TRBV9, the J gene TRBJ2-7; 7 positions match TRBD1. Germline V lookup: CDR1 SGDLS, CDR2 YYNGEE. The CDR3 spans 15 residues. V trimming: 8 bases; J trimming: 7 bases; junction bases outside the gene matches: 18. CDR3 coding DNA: TGTGCCAGTGGTATAGGGGGACAGCGGCAGGGAGAGCAGTACTTC. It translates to CASGIGGQRQGEQYF.

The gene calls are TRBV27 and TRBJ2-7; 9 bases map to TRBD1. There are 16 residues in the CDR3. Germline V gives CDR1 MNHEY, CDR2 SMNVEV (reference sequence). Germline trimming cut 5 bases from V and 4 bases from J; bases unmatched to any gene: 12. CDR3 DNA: TGTGCCAGCAGTCCCTCAACGACAGGGGGGTTGTACGAGCAGTACTTC. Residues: CASSPSTTGGLYEQYF.

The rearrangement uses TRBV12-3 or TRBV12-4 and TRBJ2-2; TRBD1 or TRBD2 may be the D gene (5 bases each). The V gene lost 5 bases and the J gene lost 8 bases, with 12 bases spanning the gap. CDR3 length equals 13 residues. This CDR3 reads CASSPLGTGELFF. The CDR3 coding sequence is TGTGCCAGCAGTCCCCTAGGGACGGGGGAGCTGTTTTTT.

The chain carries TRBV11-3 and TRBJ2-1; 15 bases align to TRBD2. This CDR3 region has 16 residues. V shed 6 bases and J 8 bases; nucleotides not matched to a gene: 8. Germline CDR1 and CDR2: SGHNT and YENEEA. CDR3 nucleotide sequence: TGTGCCAGCAGTCGGACTAGCGGGAGGGCCGTGGATGAGCAGTTCTTC. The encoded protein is CASSRTSGRAVDEQFF. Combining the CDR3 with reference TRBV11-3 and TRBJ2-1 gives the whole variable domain EAGVVQSPRYKIIEKKQPVAFWCNPISGHNTLYWYLQNLGQGPELLIRYENEEAVDDSQLPKDRFSAERLKGVDSTLKIQPAELGDSAVYLCASSRTSGRAVDEQFFGPGTRLTVL.

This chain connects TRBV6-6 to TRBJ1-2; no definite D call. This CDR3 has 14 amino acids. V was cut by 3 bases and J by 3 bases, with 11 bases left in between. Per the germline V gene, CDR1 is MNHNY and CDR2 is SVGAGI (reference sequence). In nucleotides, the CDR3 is TGTGCCAGCAGTTATGACGCCCTGGACTATGGCTACACCTTC. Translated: CASSYDALDYGYTF.

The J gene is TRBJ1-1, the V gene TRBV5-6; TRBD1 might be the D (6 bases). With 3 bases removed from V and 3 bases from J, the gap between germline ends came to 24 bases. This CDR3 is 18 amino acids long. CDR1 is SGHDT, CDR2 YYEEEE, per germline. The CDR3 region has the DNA TGTGCCAGCAGCTCAACCTTTATCGGGGGCGAGTTGGACACTGAAGCTTTCTTT. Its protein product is CASSSTFIGGELDTEAFF.

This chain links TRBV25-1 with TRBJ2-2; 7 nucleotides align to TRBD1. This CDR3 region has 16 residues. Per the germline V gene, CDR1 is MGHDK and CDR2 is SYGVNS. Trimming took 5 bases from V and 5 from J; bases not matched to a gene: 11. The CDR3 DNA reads TGTGCCAGCAGTCCACAGGGGAGAGGGGTGACCGGGGAGCTGTTTTTT. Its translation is CASSPQGRGVTGELFF.